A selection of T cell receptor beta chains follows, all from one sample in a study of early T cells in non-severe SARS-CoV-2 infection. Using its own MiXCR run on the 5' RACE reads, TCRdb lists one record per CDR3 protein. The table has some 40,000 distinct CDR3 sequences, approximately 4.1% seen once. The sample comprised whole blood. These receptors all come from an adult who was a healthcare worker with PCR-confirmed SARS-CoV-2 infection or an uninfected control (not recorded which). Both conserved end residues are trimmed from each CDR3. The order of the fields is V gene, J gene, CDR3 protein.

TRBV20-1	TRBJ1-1	SARDQVTSVGEAF
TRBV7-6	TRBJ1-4	ASSKTGTNEKLF
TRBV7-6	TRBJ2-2	ASSQPASGQGAPGTGELF
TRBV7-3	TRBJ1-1	ASSPDRDTEAF
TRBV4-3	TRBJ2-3	ASSQGSSATDTQY
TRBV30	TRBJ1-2	AWSTGQGQVGYT
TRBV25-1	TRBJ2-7	ASTSGQDGYEQY
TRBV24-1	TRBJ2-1	ATRGLADNEQF
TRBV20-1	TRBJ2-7	SARIIQGQGVEQY
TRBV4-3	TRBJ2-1	ASSQDHGSKHEQF
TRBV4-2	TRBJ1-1	ASSQGGTLLPPGAF
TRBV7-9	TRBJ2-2	ASSLAVSVNTGELF
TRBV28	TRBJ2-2	ASSSPGGKNTGELF
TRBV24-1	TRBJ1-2	ATSEEGAYGYT
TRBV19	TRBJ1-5	ASSIPGGVNQPQH
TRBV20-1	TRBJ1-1	SARQSGNTEAF
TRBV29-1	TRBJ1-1	SVNRVMNTEAF
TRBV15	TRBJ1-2	ATSSPQGYGYT
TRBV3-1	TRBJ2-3	ASSQEIAADTQY
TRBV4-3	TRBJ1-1	ASSHSGAGSEAF
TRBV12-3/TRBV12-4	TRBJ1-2	ASSYRPMGTNYGYT
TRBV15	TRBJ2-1	ATSGDRVSEQF
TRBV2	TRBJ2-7	ASLRDIGSYEQY
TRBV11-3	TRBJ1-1	ASSTFRGLNTEAF
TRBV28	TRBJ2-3	ASSLVFGGTDTQY
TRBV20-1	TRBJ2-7	SARDPSPEQY
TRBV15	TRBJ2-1	ATSRVGLAAYNEQF
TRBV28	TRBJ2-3	ASSSPAGTDTQY
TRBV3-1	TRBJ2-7	ASSRGGSGSYEQY
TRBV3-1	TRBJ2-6	ASSQSSGANVLT
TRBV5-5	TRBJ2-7	ASSLTSGLYEQY
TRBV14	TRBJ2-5	ASSQGIVAGQETQY
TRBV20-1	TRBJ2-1	SADTSGRTYNEQF
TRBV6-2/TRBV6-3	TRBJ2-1	ASSRGLAGALSEQF
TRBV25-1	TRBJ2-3	ASSEGRKSTDTQY
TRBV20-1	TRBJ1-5	SASPGNQPQH
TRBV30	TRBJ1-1	AWSVNLNTEAF
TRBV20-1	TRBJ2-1	SARPSTPVSVSDEQF
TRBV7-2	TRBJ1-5	ASSFRNNQPQH
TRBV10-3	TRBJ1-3	AIQGSGNTIY
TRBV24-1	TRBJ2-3	ATSDPQGTNTDTQY
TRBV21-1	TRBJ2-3	ASSNPTHWDRGQGDTQY
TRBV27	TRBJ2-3	ASSYSGWGTDTQY
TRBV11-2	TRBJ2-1	ASSLGLGYNEQF
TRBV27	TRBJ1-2	ASRSDIDYGYT
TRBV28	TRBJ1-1	ASSFLGQYVEAF
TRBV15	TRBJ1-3	ATSRGAGPSGNTIY
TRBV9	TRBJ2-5	ASSVDGTGGETQY
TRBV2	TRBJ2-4	ASRPSTGGKNIQY